The 27 T cell receptor beta chains reported below all come from one sample, sequenced in a study of glioma-infiltrating T cells. The iRepertoire nested amplicon-rescue multiplex PCR amplified TCR alpha and beta CDR3s from RNA. From the multiplex PCR reads, TCRdb called clonotypes with MiXCR, one entry per CDR3 protein. The profile covers about 140,000 distinct CDR3 sequences, with 30% to 40% appearing a single time and over 15% taken by the ten largest. Sequencing was performed on glioma tissue, nonneoplastic brain tissue, or PBMCs (not recorded which). Source of these receptors: a human donor with low-grade glioma or glioblastoma, undergoing nonglioma brain surgery, or in good health (not recorded which).

CDR3 loop: CASSLRLTGGAADTQYF. CDR3 nucleotide sequence: TGTGCCAGCAGTTTACGCCTGACAGGGGGCGCGGCAGATACGCAGTATTTT. The rearrangement joins TRBV27 to TRBJ2-3; 10 bases fit TRBD1. V lost 2 bases to trimming and J lost 4 bases; unmatched junction nucleotides: 9. CDR1 and CDR2 (germline): MNHEY, SMNVEV (reference sequence). This CDR3 has 17 amino acids.

In its sample, this clonotype was seen a few times. This chain connects TRBV6-1 to TRBJ2-7, with 9 bases fitting TRBD1. The germline V gene encodes CDR1 MNHNS and CDR2 SASEGT. The CDR3 loop spans 15 amino acids. J was trimmed by 3 bases and V by 2 bases; bases with no gene match: 5. CDR3 loop: CASSERDRAYYEQYF. The CDR3 nucleotides read TGTGCCAGCAGTGAAAGGGACAGGGCCTACTACGAGCAGTACTTC.

The V and J genes are TRBV29-1 and TRBJ2-5; no clear D. V lost 1 base to trimming and J lost 1 base, with 4 bases between them. The germline V gene encodes CDR1 SQVTM and CDR2 ANQGSEA. The CDR3 is 12 residues long. The CDR3 region has the DNA TGCAGCGTTGAAGGTTTCCAAGAGACCCAGTACTTC. Its protein product is CSVEGFQETQYF.

This clonotype was counted a few times. The CDR3 bases are TGCAGTGCTAGAGATCCTGCAGATACGCAGTATTTT. Translating gives CSARDPADTQYF. The chain joins TRBV20-1 to TRBJ2-3; D is unclear. With 0 bases removed from V and 4 bases from J, the gap between germline ends came to 5 bases. This CDR3 region has 12 residues. Germline CDR1 is DFQATT and CDR2 is SNEGSKA (reference sequence).

This clonotype was recorded at least ten times. The chain is built from TRBV20-1 and TRBJ2-7, with 7 bases fitting TRBD1. Germline trimming cut 5 bases from V and 3 bases from J; bases unmatched to any gene: 7. Germline V CDR1 and CDR2: DFQATT, SNEGSKA (reference sequence). CDR3 length equals 13 residues. The CDR3 protein is CSARGQVGYEQYF. CDR3 DNA: TGCAGTGCTCGTGGACAGGTGGGCTACGAGCAGTACTTC.

This clonotype appeared a few times. The CDR3 sequence is CASSQGHSGLNIQYF. DNA of the CDR3: TGCGCCAGCAGCCAAGGCCATTCGGGGTTGAACATTCAGTACTTC. The chain links TRBV4-3 to TRBJ2-4; D may be TRBD2 (5 bases). The ends were cut back, 1 base at V and 7 bases at J, with 14 bases in the middle. The CDR3 extends over 15 amino acids. Germline CDR1 LGHNA, CDR2 YSLEER.

With respect to this clonotype: This may come from a read error, since a much larger clone is one base off. It is likely a read error, because the conserved phenylalanine at the end of the CDR3 is missing. This sequence joins TRBV6-6 and TRBJ2-1, with 8 bases fitting TRBD2. Germline CDR1 is MNHNY and CDR2 is SVGAGI (reference sequence). After removal of 2 bases from V and 2 bases from J, the junction contained 8 bases not matched to a gene. The CDR3 runs to 17 residues. CDR3 in amino acids: CASSYRGGAGAYNEQFS. The CDR3 nucleotides are TGTGCCAGCAGTTACCGAGGGGGAGCGGGGGCCTACAATGAGCAGTTCTCC.

This chain connects TRBV28 to TRBJ2-5; 9 nucleotides line up with TRBD1. The CDR3 totals 18 residues. Germline V gene lookup returns CDR1 MDHEN and CDR2 SYDVKM. Unmatched junction bases numbered 12, after V lost 2 bases and J lost 2 bases. In nucleotides, the CDR3 is TGTGCCAGCAGTTTAGACCGGGACAGGGTGCTGTGGCAAGAGACCCAGTACTTC. Translation: CASSLDRDRVLWQETQYF.

J is TRBJ1-1 and V is TRBV6-1, with no clear D. The CDR3 extends over 13 amino acids. V lost 4 bases and J lost 0, with 6 bases in between. The germline V gene encodes CDR1 MNHNS and CDR2 SASEGT. In DNA form, the CDR3 reads TGTGCCAGCAGTGCACTGGTGAACACTGAAGCTTTCTTT. This sequence encodes CASSALVNTEAFF.

The chain links TRBV20-1 to TRBJ2-7, with TRBD1 identical over 8 bases. Germline CDR1 DFQATT, CDR2 SNEGSKA (reference sequence). The CDR3 consists of 12 residues. The junction had 3 bases not matched to a gene; V was cut back by 3 bases and J by 5 bases. CDR3 DNA: TGCAGTGCTAGGTACAGGGGGGACGAGCAGTACTTC. Translation: CSARYRGDEQYF.

This rearrangement joins TRBV7-2 to TRBJ1-1; 7 bases are shared with TRBD1. Looked up from germline, CDR1 is SGHTA and CDR2 is FQGNSA. J gave up 5 bases and V 5 bases, and 8 bases lay outside the gene matches. The CDR3 has 14 amino acids. CDR3 in amino acids: CASSTTGAGTEAFF. Here the CDR3 DNA reads TGTGCCAGCAGCACTACAGGGGCGGGAACTGAAGCTTTCTTT. The complete variable domain, with remaining parts taken from reference TRBV7-2 and TRBJ1-1, reads GAGVSQSPSNKVTEKGKDVELRCDPISGHTALYWYRQSLGQGLEFLIYFQGNSAPDKSGLPSDRFSAERTGGSVSTLTIQRTQQEDSAVYLCASSTTGAGTEAFFGQGTRLTVV.

The count of this clonotype is one. A much bigger clone sits one base away, suggesting this may be a read error. The rearrangement uses TRBV20-1 and TRBJ2-1, with 11 bases identical to TRBD1. The length of the CDR3 is 14 residues. Per germline, CDR1 DFQATT and CDR2 SNEGSKA (reference sequence). The CDR3 loop reads CGAQRTGGLYEQFF. The CDR3 DNA is TGCGGTGCCCAGCGGACAGGGGGCCTTTATGAGCAGTTCTTC.

J is TRBJ2-3 and V is TRBV20-1; D call uncertain. The CDR3 is 13 amino acids. Germline lookup yields CDR1 DFQATT and CDR2 SNEGSKA (reference sequence). With 3 bases removed from V and 3 bases from J, the gap between germline ends came to 10 bases. The CDR3 coding sequence is TGCAGTGCTAGCCCCGCTGGGACAGATACGCAGTATTTT. Translating it yields CSASPAGTDTQYF.

V usage is TRBV7-9 and J usage is TRBJ2-7, with D unresolved. The tail of the sequence fits TRBJ2-1 better, so the J call may be wrong. The CDR3 spans 14 residues. Germline assignment: CDR1 SEHNR and CDR2 FQNEAQ (reference sequence). CDR3 region: CASSFAGLSNEQFF. The DNA for the CDR3 is TGTGCCAGCAGCTTCGCTGGATTATCAAATGAGCAGTTCTTC.

As for this clonotype: A clone one base away is much larger, so this may be a read error. The chain combines TRBV18 with TRBJ2-1; weak D call: TRBD1 (6 bases). Germline values: CDR1 KGHSH, CDR2 LQKENI. This CDR3 spans 14 amino acids. V gave up 3 bases and J gave up 5 bases, with 11 bases separating them. CDR3: CASSPRTVNNEQFF. In DNA, the CDR3 is TGTGCCAGCTCACCCCGGACAGTGAACAATGAGCAGTTCTTC.

This clonotype showed up many times. The CDR3, as DNA: TGTGCCACCAGTGACGGCGGAGCGGATACGCAGTATTTT. Its translation: CATSDGGADTQYF. The rearrangement links TRBV24-1 to TRBJ2-3; no clear D. Germline assignment: CDR1 KGHDR and CDR2 SFDVKD. CDR3 length: 13 amino acids. Between the trimmed V and J ends, which lost 4 bases and 6 bases, there was a span of 10 bases.

This chain joins TRBV4-1 and TRBJ2-5; tentatively, D is TRBD2 (6 bases). Germline V gene data show CDR1 as MGHRA and CDR2 as YSYEKL. The CDR3 loop spans 15 amino acids. V was pared by 0 bases and J by 2 bases, with 10 bases between. The CDR3 DNA reads as TGCGCCAGCAGCCAAGAAGGGACTCGACAAGAGACCCAGTACTTC. Translated, it gives CASSQEGTRQETQYF.

V usage is TRBV25-1 and J usage is TRBJ1-1, with a weak D call TRBD1 (6 bases). CDR3 length equals 14 residues. Germline CDR1 reads MGHDK; CDR2 reads SYGVNS. V was cut by 1 base and J by 3 bases, with 9 bases left in between. This CDR3 is CASSELKGDTEAFF. The CDR3 DNA reads as TGTGCCAGCAGTGAATTGAAGGGGGACACTGAAGCTTTCTTT.

This clonotype was observed a handful of times. This chain uses TRBV7-9 with TRBJ2-4; D is possibly TRBD1 or TRBD2 (6 bases each). The CDR3 has 15 amino acids. The germline gives CDR1 SEHNR, CDR2 FQNEAQ (reference sequence). V was cut by 1 base and J by 6 bases, with 13 bases left in between. CDR3: CASSLEGGGGNIQYF. CDR3 coding DNA: TGTGCCAGCAGCTTAGAAGGAGGGGGAGGAAACATTCAGTACTTC.

As concerns this clonotype: One end of the junction does not line up with germline, which may come from a read error. The chain joins TRBV27 to TRBJ1-1; D gene unclear. From germline, CDR1 is MNHEY and CDR2 SMNVEV (reference sequence). The CDR3 sequence is 14 residues long. The CDR3 bases are TGTACCAGCAGTTTAGGAGGCATGAACACTGAGGCTTTCTTT. The encoded protein is CTSSLGGMNTEAFF.

The chain has TRBV11-1 and TRBJ1-1; the match to TRBD1 covers 11 bases. Germline V gene sequence: CDR1 SGHAT, CDR2 FQDESV (reference sequence). This CDR3 is built from 15 residues. With 5 bases clipped from V and 5 bases from J, the junction kept 7 bases outside the gene matches. The CDR3 loop reads CASSPGQGAQTEAFF. The DNA for the CDR3 is TGTGCCAGCAGCCCTGGACAGGGGGCGCAGACTGAAGCTTTCTTT.

This clonotype appeared a single time. A read error may explain this, as a much larger clone is one base away. The chain employs TRBV20-1 and TRBJ1-1, with D unresolved. Trimming removed 0 bases from V and 11 bases from J, with 10 bases in between. Germline V gene sequence: CDR1 DFQATT, CDR2 SNEGSKA (reference sequence). CDR3 length: 11 amino acids. CDR3: CSARDQSTAFF. CDR3 sequence (DNA): TGCAGTGCTAGAGATCAATCAACGGCTTTCTTT.

This clonotype was detected only a few times. V is TRBV7-2 and J is TRBJ2-3; the match to TRBD2 covers 14 bases. This CDR3 region has 19 residues. V lost 4 bases and J lost 0; bases outside the gene matches: 9. CDR1 is SGHTA and CDR2 is FQGNSA in the germline V gene. For the CDR3, the DNA is TGTGCCAGCAGCTCCCCCGGGACTAGCGGGAGTTTCAGCACAGATACGCAGTATTTT. Translating gives CASSSPGTSGSFSTDTQYF.

This clonotype occurred a few times. This chain joins TRBV7-9 and TRBJ1-2, with no clear D. Trimming removed 5 bases from V and 2 bases from J, with 12 bases in between. The CDR3 totals 14 residues. The germline V gene encodes CDR1 SEHNR and CDR2 FQNEAQ (reference sequence). This chain's CDR3 is CASSPPNRNYGYTF. The CDR3 nucleotides read TGTGCCAGCAGCCCACCCAACAGAAACTATGGCTACACCTTC.

This clonotype was seen once. The CDR3 here is CASSQQTGSSGYTF. CDR3 DNA sequence: TGCGCCAGCAGCCAACAGACAGGGTCCTCTGGCTACACCTTC. The chain couples TRBV4-1 to TRBJ1-2; 7 bases line up with TRBD1. Germline CDR1 and CDR2: MGHRA and YSYEKL. The V segment lost 2 bases and the J segment 7 bases; nucleotides outside the gene matches: 7. The CDR3 length is 14 residues.

In this sample, this clonotype turned up a few times. The rearrangement links TRBV27 to TRBJ2-7; D may be TRBD1 (6 bases). Germline V gene lookup returns CDR1 MNHEY and CDR2 SMNVEV (reference sequence). The CDR3 spans 16 residues. The ends were cut back, 2 bases at V and 3 bases at J, with 17 bases in the middle. The CDR3 region has the DNA TGTGCCAGCAGTTTAAGCCGCCGGACAGATGACTACGAGCAGTACTTC. Its protein product is CASSLSRRTDDYEQYF.

The V call is TRBV6-2 or TRBV6-3, the J call TRBJ1-1; no firm D call. CDR3 length: 15 residues. V lost 0 bases and J 6 bases, leaving 14 bases between the germline ends. The germline V gene has CDR1 MNHEY and CDR2 SVGEGT. For the CDR3, the DNA is TGTGCCAGCAGTTACTCGAGTTGGGGTTTGGCTGAAGCTTTCTTT. Its translation is CASSYSSWGLAEAFF.